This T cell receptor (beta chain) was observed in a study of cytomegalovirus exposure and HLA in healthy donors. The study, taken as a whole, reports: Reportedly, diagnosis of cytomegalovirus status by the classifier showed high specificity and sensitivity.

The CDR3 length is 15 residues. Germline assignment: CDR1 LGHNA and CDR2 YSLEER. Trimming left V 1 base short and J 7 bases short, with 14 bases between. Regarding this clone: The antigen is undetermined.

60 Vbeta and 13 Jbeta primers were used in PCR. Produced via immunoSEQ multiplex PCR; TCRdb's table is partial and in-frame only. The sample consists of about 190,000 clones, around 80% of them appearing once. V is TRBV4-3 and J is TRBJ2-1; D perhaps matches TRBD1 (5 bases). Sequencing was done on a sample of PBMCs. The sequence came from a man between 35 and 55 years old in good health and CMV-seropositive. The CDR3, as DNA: TGCGCCAGCAGCCAAGGGGGCCTAGTGAGGAATGAGCAGTTCTTC. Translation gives CASSQGGLVRNEQFF.